This TCR beta chain was recovered during a study of T cells expressing NK-cell markers. Turning to the study itself: CD3+CD56+NKG2C+, CD3+CD56+NKG2C- and CD3+CD56-NKG2C+ T cells, once sorted, supplied the TCR beta repertoires. One of the eight sequenced donors was seronegative, whereas the other seven were HCMV-seropositive.

For this clonotype: The antigen is undetermined.

Study-level points and caveats: These clonotypes also led the CD3+CD56-NKG2C+ fraction in a few donors. NKG2C+ dominant clonotype frequencies in five or six donors were 1.0-7.0% of CD8+ T cells.

TCRdb derives one entry per CDR3 protein from the 5' RACE reads, leaving out DNA. The sample table includes about 550,000 distinct CDR3 sequences. The CDR3 length is 17 residues. In germline, CDR1 is MNHEY, CDR2 SVGAGI. The rearrangement joins TRBV6-5 to TRBJ2-1; as DNA is missing, the TRBD2 call by TCRdb cannot be tested. The clonotype comes from a young man in good health. The sample taken for sequencing was blood T cells: a sorted CD56 or NKG2C T cell subset, CD4+ or CD8+ T cells, or bulk PBMC T cells (not recorded which). The CDR3 protein is CASSYSEVGLAGNEQFF.